The rows below give T cell receptor beta chains drawn from one sample of a study of T cell repertoires in cytomegalovirus infection. Each CDR3 protein is one row after TCRdb ran MiXCR on the reads. This table holds roughly 280,000 distinct CDR3 sequences, around 20% found once. What these receptors recognize is not known. Sequenced here: cultured PBMCs, sampled from culture after CMV antigen stimulation. The receptor source for this set is a human donor in good health (CMV status not recorded). Some clones in this sample may be carry-over from other donors' samples. Each CDR3 is given with its conserved first and last residue. D genes are given only for firm matches. The size entry is marked missing in some rows and otherwise reads once, few, many or a size class.

J: TRBJ2-7; size: NA; V: TRBV5-1; length: 14; D: NA; CDR3: CASSLVQSSYEQYF; DNA: TGCGCCAGCAGCTTGGTGCAGAGCTCCTACGAGCAGTACTTC
J: TRBJ1-3; size: NA; V: TRBV5-5; length: 18; D: TRBD1; CDR3: CASSLVFPGGYSGNTIYF; DNA: TGTGCCAGCAGCTTGGTCTTTCCAGGGGGTTACTCTGGAAACACCATATATTTT
J: TRBJ2-1; size: many; V: TRBV7-2; length: 16; D: TRBD2; CDR3: CASSHHKRLAGGEQFF; DNA: TGTGCCAGCAGCCACCATAAGCGACTAGCGGGAGGGGAGCAGTTCTTC
J: TRBJ1-1; size: NA; V: TRBV6-5; length: 15; D: NA; CDR3: CASSYGGWGDTEAFF; DNA: TGTGCCAGCAGTTATGGTGGTTGGGGGGACACTGAAGCTTTCTTT
J: TRBJ1-6; size: NA; V: TRBV4-1; length: 12; D: NA; CDR3: CASSQGGAGLHF; DNA: TGCGCCAGCAGCCAAGGAGGCGCCGGCCTCCACTTT
J: TRBJ2-3; size: few; V: TRBV29-1; length: 14; D: TRBD2; CDR3: CSVGTSGSWDTQYF; DNA: TGCAGCGTCGGGACTAGCGGGAGCTGGGATACGCAGTATTTT
J: TRBJ2-2; size: NA; V: TRBV7-8; length: 17; D: TRBD2; CDR3: CASSGWPAGGNTGELFF; DNA: TGTGCCAGCAGCGGGTGGCCAGCGGGAGGGAACACCGGGGAGCTGTTTTTT
J: TRBJ2-1; size: NA; V: TRBV9; length: 16; D: NA; CDR3: CASSAMGAMGDNEQFF; DNA: TGTGCCAGCAGCGCGATGGGGGCCATGGGAGACAATGAGCAGTTCTTC
J: TRBJ2-3; size: many; V: TRBV7-6; length: 15; D: NA; CDR3: CASSSTRVSTDTQYF; DNA: TGTGCCAGCAGCTCCACTAGAGTAAGCACAGATACGCAGTATTTT
J: TRBJ2-3; size: NA; V: TRBV12-5; length: 15; D: NA; CDR3: CASGLSSGAADTQYF; DNA: TGTGCTAGTGGTTTGAGTTCTGGGGCGGCAGATACGCAGTATTTT
J: TRBJ1-2; size: few; V: TRBV19; length: 16; D: TRBD1; CDR3: CASSGQGARSNYGYTF; DNA: TGTGCCAGTAGTGGACAGGGCGCCCGTTCTAACTATGGCTACACCTTC
J: TRBJ1-1; size: few; V: TRBV10-2; length: 18; D: NA; CDR3: CASSESKWGTVMDTEAFF; DNA: TGCGCCAGCAGTGAGTCGAAGTGGGGGACGGTTATGGACACTGAAGCTTTCTTT
J: TRBJ2-7; size: many; V: TRBV20-1; length: 11; D: NA; CDR3: CSAKSSYEQYF; DNA: TGCAGTGCTAAATCTTCCTACGAGCAGTACTTC
J: TRBJ2-7; size: NA; V: TRBV20-1; length: 14; D: NA; CDR3: CSARVPGPLMEQYF; DNA: TGCAGTGCTAGAGTCCCGGGTCCCCTTATGGAGCAGTACTTC
J: TRBJ2-3; size: few; V: TRBV2; length: 15; D: NA; CDR3: CASSEAGAYTDTQYF; DNA: TGTGCCAGCAGTGAAGCAGGGGCCTACACAGATACGCAGTATTTT
J: TRBJ1-3; size: few; V: TRBV14; length: 16; D: NA; CDR3: CASSHEGAGSGNTIYF; DNA: TGTGCCAGCAGCCACGAGGGAGCCGGCTCTGGAAACACCATATATTTT
J: TRBJ2-5; size: few; V: TRBV7-9; length: 16; D: TRBD2; CDR3: CASSLLPLAGSETQYF; DNA: TGTGCCAGCAGCTTACTGCCGCTAGCGGGTTCAGAGACCCAGTACTTC
J: TRBJ2-7; size: many; V: TRBV7-2; length: 16; D: NA; CDR3: CASSLGRGPRFDEQYF; DNA: TGTGCCAGCAGCTTAGGGAGGGGACCAAGGTTCGACGAGCAGTACTTC
J: TRBJ1-1; size: few; V: TRBV10-2; length: 16; D: NA; CDR3: CASSESYRYRNTEAFF; DNA: TGCGCCAGCAGTGAATCTTACCGTTACAGAAACACTGAAGCTTTCTTT
J: TRBJ2-1; size: NA; V: TRBV3-1; length: 16; D: NA; CDR3: CASSQERGPPRYEQFF; DNA: TGTGCCAGCAGCCAAGAGAGGGGACCCCCGAGGTATGAGCAGTTCTTC